The T cell receptor (beta chain) under discussion was sequenced for a study of Graves' ophthalmopathy and Graves' hyperthyroidism. With 2 bases clipped from V and 6 bases from J, the junction kept 4 bases outside the gene matches. The CDR3 runs 15 residues. Germline V lookup: CDR1 KGHSH, CDR2 LQKENI. Ten or more counts support this clonotype. Its target is unknown. RNA transcripts yielded amplified TCR beta CDR3 regions. After a first-round RT-PCR with HTBI primers, a second-round multiplex PCR was run. From the multiplex PCR reads, TCRdb called clonotypes with MiXCR, one entry per CDR3 protein. This sample has about 480,000 distinct CDR3 sequences, with around an eighth found just once. It was on clinical symptoms, serum thyroxine, TRAb, thyroid ultrasound and orbital computed tomography that diagnosis relied. PBMCs were density-gradient isolated from approximately 10 ml fresh blood. Study-level findings and limits: Also, most clonotypes expanded in the thyroid above 0.001 frequency appeared in blood.

The TCR comes from a woman aged 25 to 39 with Graves' ophthalmopathy. The source material was blood. The chain employs TRBV18 and TRBJ1-5; TRBD1 aligns across 10 bases. This CDR3 reads CASSPGTGVSQPQHF. The CDR3 DNA reads TGTGCCAGCTCACCAGGGACAGGGGTGAGTCAGCCCCAGCATTTT.